This T cell receptor beta chain was documented in a study of T cell responses to AZD1222 COVID-19 vaccine. The CDR3 is 17 amino acids. CDR1 is ENHRY and CDR2 is SYGVKD in the germline V gene. V shed 3 bases, J shed 4 bases, and the junction held 10 bases outside the gene matches. Notes on this clone: The antigen remains undetermined.

Notes on the study in general: The repertoires were collected only after the peak T cell response. Unmutated regions of variants are reportedly targeted by nearly half of spike-specific TCRs. It should be noted that donors were predominantly white British and more often female, and clonal diversity was possibly underestimated.

The method was immunoSEQ multiplex PCR; TCRdb's version includes in-frame clones alone and lacks a portion of them. Of some 150,000 clones listed, 80% to 85% are singletons. The clonotype comes from an adult in good health. The specimen was peripheral blood, collected on day 0 of MenACWY control vaccination. The genes are TRBV10-3 and TRBJ1-5; 9 bases match TRBD1. CDR3 protein: CAISDQDRGKLNQPQHF. The CDR3 DNA is TGTGCCATCAGTGATCAAGACAGGGGGAAGCTTAATCAGCCCCAGCATTTT.